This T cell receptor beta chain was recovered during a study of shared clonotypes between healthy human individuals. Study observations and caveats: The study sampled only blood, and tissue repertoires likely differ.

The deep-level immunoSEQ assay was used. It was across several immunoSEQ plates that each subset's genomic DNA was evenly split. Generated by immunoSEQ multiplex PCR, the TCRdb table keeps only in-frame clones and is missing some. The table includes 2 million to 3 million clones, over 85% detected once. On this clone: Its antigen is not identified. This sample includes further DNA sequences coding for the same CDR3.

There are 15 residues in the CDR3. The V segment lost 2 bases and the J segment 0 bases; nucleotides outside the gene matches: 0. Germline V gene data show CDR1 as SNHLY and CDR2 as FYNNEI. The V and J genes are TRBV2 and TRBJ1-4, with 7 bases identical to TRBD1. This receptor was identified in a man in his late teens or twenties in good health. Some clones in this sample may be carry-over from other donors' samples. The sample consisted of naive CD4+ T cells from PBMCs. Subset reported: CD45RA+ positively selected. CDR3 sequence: CASSEQGATNEKLFF. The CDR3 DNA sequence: TGTGCCAGCAGTGAACAGGGGGCAACTAATGAAAAACTGTTTTTT.